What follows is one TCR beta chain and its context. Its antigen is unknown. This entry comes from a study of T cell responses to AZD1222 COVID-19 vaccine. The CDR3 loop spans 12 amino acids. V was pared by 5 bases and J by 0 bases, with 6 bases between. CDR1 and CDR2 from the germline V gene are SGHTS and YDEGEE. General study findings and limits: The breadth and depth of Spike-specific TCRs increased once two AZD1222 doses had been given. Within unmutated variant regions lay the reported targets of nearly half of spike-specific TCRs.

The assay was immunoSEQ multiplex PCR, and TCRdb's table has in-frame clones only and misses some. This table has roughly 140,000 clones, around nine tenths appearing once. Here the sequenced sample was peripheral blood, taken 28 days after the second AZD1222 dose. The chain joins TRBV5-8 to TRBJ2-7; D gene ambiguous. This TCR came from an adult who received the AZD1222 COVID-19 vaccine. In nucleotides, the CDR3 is TGTGCCAGCAGTCCGGACTCCTACGAGCAGTACTTC. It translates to CASSPDSYEQYF.